Sequencing of this T cell receptor (beta chain) was carried out in a study of control samples from healthy donors and cancer patients. V lost 2 bases and J 0 bases, leaving 5 bases between the germline ends. CDR1 is MNHEY, CDR2 SVGAGI, per germline. CDR3 length: 15 residues. Repertoires were generated with immunoSEQ multiplex PCR, while TCRdb's copy carries only in-frame clones and drops some. In the table there are about 34,000 clones, 86% of which are singletons. Sequenced: PBMCs. This receptor was identified in a woman between 40 and 50 years old with lung cancer. V and J are TRBV6-5 and TRBJ2-6; D ambiguous. The CDR3 sequence is CASSYVRSGANVLTF. The CDR3, as DNA: TGTGCCAGCAGTTACGTCCGCTCTGGGGCCAACGTCCTGACTTTC.